The 32 T cell receptor beta chains presented below share a single source sample, sequenced in a study of shared clonotypes between healthy human individuals. Method: immunoSEQ multiplex PCR; TCRdb's copy keeps in-frame clones and lacks some. This repertoire shows about 640,000 clones, 60% to 80% found once; its top ten account for 1.5% to 2%. The sequenced sample was memory CD4+ T cells sorted from blood. Subset here: CD45RA-negative fraction. These receptor sequences come from a woman in her 30s in good health.

This clone appeared a single time. V is TRBV20-1 and J is TRBJ2-7; D remains ambiguous. Between the trimmed V and J ends, which lost 4 bases and 4 bases, there was a span of 8 bases. CDR1 and CDR2 from the germline V gene are DFQATT and SNEGSKA (reference sequence). This CDR3 region has 11 residues. The CDR3 DNA is TGCAGTGCTAACGACCGATACGAGCAGTACTTC. Protein sequence: CSANDRYEQYF.

The gene calls are TRBV5-1 and TRBJ2-1; D is perhaps TRBD1 or TRBD2 (5 bases each). The CDR3 sequence is 15 residues long. V was cut by 5 bases and J by 5 bases, with 17 bases left in between. Germline CDR1 SGHRS, CDR2 YFSETQ. The CDR3 nucleotides are TGCGCCAGCAGTTTCCAGGGCCGGGAAAACAATGAGCAGTTCTTC. Encoded protein: CASSFQGRENNEQFF. The full variable domain, completed using reference TRBV5-1 and TRBJ2-1, is KAGVTQTPRYLIKTRGQQVTLSCSPISGHRSVSWYQQTPGQGLQFLFEYFSETQRNKGNFPGRFSGRQFSNSRSEMNVSTLELGDSALYLCASSFQGRENNEQFFGPGTRLTVL.

In regard to this clone: A read error likely explains this, since a far larger clone differs by one base. Here the CDR3 reads CASSSQVPGGYTF. Here the CDR3 DNA reads TGTGCCAGCAGCTCGCAGGTGCCCGGGGGCTACACCTTC. V usage is TRBV7-8 and J usage is TRBJ1-2; D call uncertain. The CDR3 consists of 13 residues. CDR1 SGHVS and CDR2 FQNEAQ come from the germline V gene. V lost 4 bases to trimming and J lost 8 bases, with 14 bases between them.

The rearrangement links TRBV18 to TRBJ1-5, with 11 positions matching TRBD1. This CDR3 is 16 amino acids long. Germline values: CDR1 KGHSH, CDR2 LQKENI. V lost 1 base and J lost 4; bases outside the gene matches: 3. CDR3 bases: TGTGCCAGCTCACCACAAGGGACAGGGGGGAATCAGCCCCAGCATTTT. This sequence encodes CASSPQGTGGNQPQHF. Supplemented by reference TRBV18 and TRBJ1-5, the full variable domain reads NAGVMQNPRHLVRRRGQEARLRCSPMKGHSHVYWYRQLPEEGLKFMVYLQKENIIDESGMPKERFSAEFPKEGPSILRIQQVVRGDSAAYFCASSPQGTGGNQPQHFGDGTRLSIL.

This clone came up once. One end of the junction is discordant with germline, which a read error may explain. The chain is built from TRBV11-2 and TRBJ2-2; 9 bases match TRBD1. CDR3 length: 14 residues. Germline lookup yields CDR1 SGHAT and CDR2 FQNNGV. CDR3 nucleotide sequence: TGTGCCAGCAGCCCGGACAGGGGACACCGGGGAGCTGTTTTT. Protein sequence: CASSPDRGHRGAVF.

The V and J genes are TRBV4-2 and TRBJ2-5; TRBD2 matches 8 bases. The J call may not be correct, given that the DNA end is closer to TRBJ2-7. The CDR3 spans 14 residues. The germline gives CDR1 LGHNA, CDR2 YNFKEQ. This chain's CDR3 is CASSEAGEGYEQYF. CDR3 nucleotides: TGTGCCAGCAGCGAAGCGGGAGAAGGCTACGAGCAGTACTTC.

The chain is built from TRBV2 and TRBJ1-2, with unresolved D. This CDR3 is 14 amino acids long. V gave up 3 bases and J gave up 0 bases, with 8 bases separating them. Per germline, CDR1 SNHLY and CDR2 FYNNEI. CDR3 loop: CASSDRGSNYGYTF. CDR3 nucleotides: TGTGCCAGCAGTGACCGGGGATCTAACTATGGCTACACCTTC.

The chain joins TRBV19 to TRBJ2-5, with D maybe TRBD1 (7 bases). The germline CDR1 and CDR2 sequences are LNHDA and SQIVND (reference sequence). The CDR3 is 15 amino acids. V lost 5 bases to trimming and J lost 5 bases, with 18 bases between them. CDR3 protein: CASSGSEGAWETQYF. The CDR3 DNA sequence: TGTGCCAGTAGTGGATCGGAGGGGGCTTGGGAGACCCAGTACTTC.

This clone showed up just a few times. This chain uses TRBV18 with TRBJ2-5; D ambiguous. From germline, CDR1 is KGHSH and CDR2 LQKENI. The CDR3 sequence is 13 residues long. V lost 3 bases and J lost 2, with 7 bases in between. CDR3 residues: CASSPQAQETQYF. DNA of the CDR3: TGTGCCAGCTCACCTCAGGCGCAAGAGACCCAGTACTTC.

The DNA for the CDR3 is TGTGCCAGCAGTGAGACGGACTATGGCTACACCTTC. Its translation is CASSETDYGYTF. The chain has TRBV6-1 and TRBJ1-2; D call uncertain. Germline CDR1 MNHNS, CDR2 SASEGT. Trimming shortened V by 3 bases and J by 3 bases, and 5 bases separated the two germline ends. This CDR3 has 12 residues.

The chain carries TRBV28 and TRBJ1-5, with D possibly being TRBD1 (5 bases). The CDR3 totals 14 residues. With 2 bases removed from V and 6 bases from J, the gap between germline ends came to 11 bases. Germline CDR1 is MDHEN and CDR2 is SYDVKM. The CDR3 DNA is TGTGCCAGCAGTTTAAGGGGAGGAACTCAGCCCCAGCATTTT. This translates into CASSLRGGTQPQHF.

This clone was counted once. This CDR3 is also generated by other DNA sequences in the sample. DNA for the CDR3: TGTGCCAGCAGCTTAGCCCAAGGGAGCAATCAGCCCCAGCATTTT. Translated: CASSLAQGSNQPQHF. The V gene is TRBV7-2, the J gene TRBJ1-5; no clear D. In germline, CDR1 is SGHTA, CDR2 FQGNSA. V lost 0 bases and J 1 base, leaving 7 bases between the germline ends. The CDR3 extends over 15 amino acids.

The chain is built from TRBV13 and TRBJ1-3; 7 bases line up with TRBD1. With 0 bases clipped from V and 2 bases from J, the junction kept 4 bases outside the gene matches. Per the germline V gene, CDR1 is PRHDT and CDR2 is FYEKMQ (reference sequence). The CDR3 spans 16 residues. The CDR3 DNA is TGTGCCAGCAGCTTAGGCGCAGGGGGGACTGGAAACACCATATATTTT. Translation gives CASSLGAGGTGNTIYF.

Many counts were recorded for this clone. The chain has TRBV18 and TRBJ1-1, with 7 bases aligning to TRBD1. This CDR3 contains 15 residues. The germline V gene encodes CDR1 KGHSH and CDR2 LQKENI. V trimming: 2 bases; J trimming: 1 base; junction bases outside the gene matches: 4. CDR3: CASSPRQGANTEAFF. CDR3 sequence (DNA): TGTGCCAGCTCACCAAGACAGGGAGCGAACACTGAAGCTTTCTTT.

The chain combines TRBV2 with TRBJ1-5, with 8 bases identical to TRBD1. This CDR3 region has 17 residues. With V trimmed by 5 bases and J by 2 bases, 11 bases remained unmatched. The germline V gene has CDR1 SNHLY and CDR2 FYNNEI. In DNA, the CDR3 is TGTGCCAGCAGTTATACCCCGACAGGGGCTGGCAATCAGCCCCAGCATTTT. This encodes CASSYTPTGAGNQPQHF.

This clone has only a few counts. Additional DNA sequences in this sample encode the identical CDR3. The CDR3 DNA reads as TGTGCCAGCTCACCGGGACAGGAGAACACTGAAGCTTTCTTT. It yields the protein CASSPGQENTEAFF. The chain employs TRBV18 and TRBJ1-1; 8 bases fit TRBD1. There are 14 residues in the CDR3. V lost 3 bases, J lost 1 base, and 1 base stayed unmatched. Germline CDR1 KGHSH, CDR2 LQKENI.

V is TRBV6-5 and J is TRBJ2-7, with 12 bases fitting TRBD1. The germline V gene has CDR1 MNHEY and CDR2 SVGAGI. The J segment lost 3 bases and the V segment lost 5 bases, leaving 5 bases of the junction unmatched. CDR3 length: 15 amino acids. Written as DNA, the CDR3 is TGTGCCAGCAGTATTGGGACAGGGGGCTACTACGAGCAGTACTTC. Encoded protein: CASSIGTGGYYEQYF.

The chain carries TRBV5-8 and TRBJ1-5; D remains ambiguous. The CDR3 runs 16 residues. Trimming took 0 bases from V and 7 from J, leaving 17 bases between them. Germline-derived CDR1 and CDR2 are SGHTS and YDEGEE. DNA for the CDR3: TGTGCCAGCAGCTTGGATCTGGGATCGGTCGCGCAGCCCCAGCATTTT. Translating gives CASSLDLGSVAQPQHF.

The rearrangement joins TRBV6-5 to TRBJ2-7, with TRBD2 matching 12 bases. V shed 6 bases and J 4 bases; nucleotides not matched to a gene: 7. The CDR3 has 15 amino acids. Germline loops: CDR1 MNHEY, CDR2 SVGAGI. This CDR3 reads CASRRLAGDLYEQYF. DNA for the CDR3: TGTGCCAGCAGAAGACTAGCGGGGGACCTATACGAGCAGTACTTC.

The CDR3 loop reads CASRPLRTGGVETQYF. CDR3 bases: TGTGCCAGCAGACCACTCAGGACAGGGGGTGTAGAGACCCAGTACTTC. The gene calls are TRBV28 and TRBJ2-5, with TRBD1 matching 10 bases. CDR3 size: 16 residues. The junction had 11 bases not matched to a gene; V was cut back by 6 bases and J by 4 bases. Germline assignment: CDR1 MDHEN and CDR2 SYDVKM.

The genes are TRBV6-6 and TRBJ2-2, with 11 bases identical to TRBD2. Looked up from germline, CDR1 is MNHNY and CDR2 is SVGAGI (reference sequence). This CDR3 has 16 amino acids. V was pared by 2 bases and J by 3 bases, with 2 bases of the junction left unmatched. The CDR3: CASSYPGLADTGELFF. CDR3 DNA sequence: TGTGCCAGCAGTTACCCGGGACTAGCGGACACCGGGGAGCTGTTTTTT.

As regards this clone: One junction end disagrees with the germline gene, perhaps due to a read error. The CDR3 spells CASSLWDMRTSGRNEQFF. The CDR3 DNA sequence: TGTGCCAGCAGTCTATGGGATATGAGGACTAGCGGGAGAAATGAGCAGTTCTTC. V gene TRBV28 combines with J gene TRBJ2-1, with TRBD2 identical over 13 bases. The CDR3 has 18 amino acids. Germline values: CDR1 MDHEN, CDR2 SYDVKM.

The V call is TRBV2, the J call TRBJ2-1; D remains unclear. The CDR3 is made up of 15 amino acids. Germline assignment: CDR1 SNHLY and CDR2 FYNNEI. V lost 5 bases and J lost 8, with 19 bases in between. The CDR3 here is CASSSRQAARHEQFF. In DNA, the CDR3 is TGTGCCAGCAGTTCCCGCCAAGCTGCAAGGCATGAGCAGTTCTTC.

This clone was seen repeatedly, ten times or more. The J gene is TRBJ2-6, the V gene TRBV2; D is uncertain. V lost 5 bases and J lost 1, with 9 bases in between. CDR1 SNHLY and CDR2 FYNNEI come from the germline V gene. The CDR3 contains 15 residues. The DNA for the CDR3 is TGTGCCAGCAGTAGTACAGAGTCTGGGGCCAACGTCCTGACTTTC. Protein product: CASSSTESGANVLTF.

This sequence joins TRBV5-1 and TRBJ1-1; possible D gene TRBD1, 5 bases. CDR1 SGHRS and CDR2 YFSETQ come from the germline V gene. The CDR3 is made up of 15 amino acids. V was cut by 3 bases and J by 3 bases, with 15 bases left in between. CDR3 nucleotides: TGCGCCAGCAGCTGGACACCCTCGAGGGACACTGAAGCTTTCTTT. Amino acid sequence: CASSWTPSRDTEAFF.

The chain carries TRBV5-1 and TRBJ2-2; 9 bases align to TRBD1. After removal of 0 bases from V and 2 bases from J, the junction contained 2 bases not matched to a gene. The germline V gene has CDR1 SGHRS and CDR2 YFSETQ. CDR3 length: 16 amino acids. This CDR3 reads CASSLDRGQNTGELFF. The CDR3 DNA sequence: TGCGCCAGCAGCTTGGACAGGGGGCAAAACACCGGGGAGCTGTTTTTT. The complete variable domain, with remaining parts taken from reference TRBV5-1 and TRBJ2-2, reads KAGVTQTPRYLIKTRGQQVTLSCSPISGHRSVSWYQQTPGQGLQFLFEYFSETQRNKGNFPGRFSGRQFSNSRSEMNVSTLELGDSALYLCASSLDRGQNTGELFFGEGSRLTVL.

V is TRBV7-3 and J is TRBJ2-1; 8 bases line up with TRBD2. This CDR3 has 15 residues. The V gene's germline CDR1 is SGHTA and CDR2 FQGTGA. Trimming cost V 0 bases and J 10 bases; bases outside gene matches: 8. The CDR3 sequence is CASSLTSAGGREQFF. The CDR3 DNA reads TGTGCCAGCAGCTTAACGTCGGCGGGAGGACGAGAGCAGTTCTTC.

The chain carries TRBV28 and TRBJ2-7; 8 bases align to TRBD2. Germline CDR1 reads MDHEN; CDR2 reads SYDVKM. Unmatched junction bases numbered 8, after V lost 6 bases and J lost 4 bases. This CDR3 spans 14 amino acids. CDR3 region: CASRTAGERYEQYF. Here the CDR3 DNA reads TGTGCCAGCAGAACAGCGGGAGAACGGTACGAGCAGTACTTC.

This clone was counted a single time. The chain joins TRBV5-1 to TRBJ1-4; D is undetermined. Trimming took 5 bases from V and 0 from J, leaving 11 bases between them. The germline gives CDR1 SGHRS, CDR2 YFSETQ. CDR3 length equals 15 residues. As DNA, the CDR3 is TGCGCCAGCAGTTGGTCCGGGGCAACTAATGAAAAACTGTTTTTT. This encodes CASSWSGATNEKLFF.

The chain has TRBV29-1 and TRBJ2-3; D may be TRBD2 (6 bases). V lost 2 bases and J lost 4, with 25 bases in between. Germline V gene lookup returns CDR1 SQVTM and CDR2 ANQGSEA. The CDR3 has 18 amino acids. The CDR3 nucleotides read TGCAGCGTTGAATGCCAGGGATGTAGCGGAAGGTATCCAGATACGCAGTATTTT. The encoded protein is CSVECQGCSGRYPDTQYF.

The chain uses TRBV29-1 and TRBJ1-1, with TRBD1 as a possible D gene (5 bases). The CDR3 contains 11 residues. V lost 7 bases and J lost 3, with 9 bases in between. Germline CDR1 is SQVTM and CDR2 is ANQGSEA. The CDR3 spells CSAGTDTEAFF. CDR3 in DNA: TGCAGCGCTGGGACCGACACTGAAGCTTTCTTT.

This chain connects TRBV19 to TRBJ1-5; D perhaps matches TRBD1 (6 bases). From germline, CDR1 is LNHDA and CDR2 SQIVND (reference sequence). Trimming left V 8 bases short and J 6 bases short, with 14 bases between. This CDR3 is 13 amino acids long. The CDR3 loop is CASREQGTQPQHF. The CDR3 DNA follows: TGTGCCAGTCGAGAACAGGGTACTCAGCCCCAGCATTTT. The whole variable domain, remainder taken from reference TRBV19 and TRBJ1-5, is DGGITQSPKYLFRKEGQNVTLSCEQNLNHDAMYWYRQDPGQGLRLIYYSQIVNDFQKGDIAEGYSVSREKKESFPLTVTSAQKNPTAFYLCASREQGTQPQHFGDGTRLSIL.